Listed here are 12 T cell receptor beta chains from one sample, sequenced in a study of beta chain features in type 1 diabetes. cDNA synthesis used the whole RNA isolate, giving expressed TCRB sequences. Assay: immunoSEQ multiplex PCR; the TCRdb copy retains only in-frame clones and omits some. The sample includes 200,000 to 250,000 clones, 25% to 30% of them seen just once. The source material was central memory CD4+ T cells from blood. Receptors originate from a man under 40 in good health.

CDR3 region: CASSTRRQGGQPQHF. As DNA, the CDR3 is TGTGCCAGCAGTACCCGACGGCAGGGGGGTCAGCCCCAGCATTTT. V is TRBV28 and J is TRBJ1-5; 7 positions agree with TRBD1. The germline gives CDR1 MDHEN, CDR2 SYDVKM. With V trimmed by 5 bases and J by 6 bases, 10 bases remained unmatched. This CDR3 has 15 residues.

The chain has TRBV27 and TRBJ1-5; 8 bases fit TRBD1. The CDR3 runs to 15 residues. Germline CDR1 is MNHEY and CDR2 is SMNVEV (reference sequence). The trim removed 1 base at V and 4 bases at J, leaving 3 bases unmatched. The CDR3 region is CASSLYQGANQPQHF. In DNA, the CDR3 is TGTGCCAGCAGTTTATATCAGGGGGCGAATCAGCCCCAGCATTTT.

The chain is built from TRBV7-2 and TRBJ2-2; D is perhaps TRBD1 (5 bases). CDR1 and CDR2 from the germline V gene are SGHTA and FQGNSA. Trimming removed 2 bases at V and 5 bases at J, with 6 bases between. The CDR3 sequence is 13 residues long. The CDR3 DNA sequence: TGTGCCAGCAGCTTACAGGGAACCGGGGAGCTGTTTTTT. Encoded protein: CASSLQGTGELFF.

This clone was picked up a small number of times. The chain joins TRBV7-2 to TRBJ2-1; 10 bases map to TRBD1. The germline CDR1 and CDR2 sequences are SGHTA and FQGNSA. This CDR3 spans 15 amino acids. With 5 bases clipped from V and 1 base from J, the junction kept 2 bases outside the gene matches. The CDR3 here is CASSPGQGSYNEQFF. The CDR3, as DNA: TGTGCCAGCAGCCCGGGACAGGGGTCCTACAATGAGCAGTTCTTC.

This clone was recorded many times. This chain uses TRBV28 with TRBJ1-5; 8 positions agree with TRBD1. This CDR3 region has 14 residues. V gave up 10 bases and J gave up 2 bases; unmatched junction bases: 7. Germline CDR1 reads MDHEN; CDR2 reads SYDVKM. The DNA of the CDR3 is TGTGCCAATGGACAGGGCTTCGGCAATCAGCCCCAGCATTTT. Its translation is CANGQGFGNQPQHF. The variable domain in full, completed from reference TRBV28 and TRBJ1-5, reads DVKVTQSSRYLVKRTGEKVFLECVQDMDHENMFWYRQDPGLGLRLIYFSYDVKMKEKGDIPEGYSVSREKKERFSLILESASTNQTSMYLCANGQGFGNQPQHFGDGTRLSIL.

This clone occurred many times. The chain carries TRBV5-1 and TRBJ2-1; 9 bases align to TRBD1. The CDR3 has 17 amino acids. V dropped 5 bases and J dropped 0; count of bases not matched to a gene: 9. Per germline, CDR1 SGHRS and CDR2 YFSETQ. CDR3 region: CASRPRPGQGSYNEQFF. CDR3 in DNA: TGCGCCAGCAGACCGCGGCCGGGACAGGGCTCCTACAATGAGCAGTTCTTC.

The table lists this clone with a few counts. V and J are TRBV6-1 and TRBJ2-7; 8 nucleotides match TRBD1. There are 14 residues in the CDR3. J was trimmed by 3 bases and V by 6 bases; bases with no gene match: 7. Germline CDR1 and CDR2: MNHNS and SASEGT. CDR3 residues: CASSPTGAIYEQYF. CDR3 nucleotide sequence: TGTGCCAGCAGCCCGACAGGGGCCATCTACGAGCAGTACTTC.

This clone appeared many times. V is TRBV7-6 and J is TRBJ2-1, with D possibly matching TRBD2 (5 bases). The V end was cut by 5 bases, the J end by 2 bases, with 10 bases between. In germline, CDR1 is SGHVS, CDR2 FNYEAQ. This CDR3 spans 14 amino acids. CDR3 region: CASSIGETYNEQFF. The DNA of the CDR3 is TGTGCCAGCAGCATCGGGGAGACCTACAATGAGCAGTTCTTC.

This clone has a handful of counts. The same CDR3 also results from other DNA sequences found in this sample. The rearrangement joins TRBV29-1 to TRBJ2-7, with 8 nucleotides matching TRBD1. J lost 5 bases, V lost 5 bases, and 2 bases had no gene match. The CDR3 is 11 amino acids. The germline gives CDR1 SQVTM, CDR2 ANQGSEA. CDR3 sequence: CSVRTGNEQYF. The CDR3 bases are TGCAGCGTTCGGACAGGGAACGAGCAGTACTTC.

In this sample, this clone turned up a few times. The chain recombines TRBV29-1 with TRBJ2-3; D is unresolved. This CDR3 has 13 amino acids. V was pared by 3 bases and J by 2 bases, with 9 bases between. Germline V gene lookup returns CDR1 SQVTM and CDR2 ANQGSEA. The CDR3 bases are TGCAGCGTTGAGGGTCAGTACACAGATACGCAGTATTTT. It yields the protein CSVEGQYTDTQYF.

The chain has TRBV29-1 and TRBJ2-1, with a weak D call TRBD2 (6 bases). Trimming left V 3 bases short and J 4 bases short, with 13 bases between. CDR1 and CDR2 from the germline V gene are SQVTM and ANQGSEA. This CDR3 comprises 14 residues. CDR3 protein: CSVEGGRAYNEQFF. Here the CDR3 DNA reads TGCAGCGTTGAGGGGGGAAGGGCTTACAATGAGCAGTTCTTC.

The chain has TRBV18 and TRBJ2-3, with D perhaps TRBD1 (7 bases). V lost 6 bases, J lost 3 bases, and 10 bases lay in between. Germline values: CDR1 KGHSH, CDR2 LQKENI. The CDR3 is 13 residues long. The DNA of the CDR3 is TGTGCCAGCTCTTCAGGGGGGACAGATACGCAGTATTTT. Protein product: CASSSGGTDTQYF.